Following are 14 T cell receptor beta chains from one sample sequenced in a study of post-analysis software for immune sequencing data. Findings of the study overall: Compared with controls, patients had more of about five TRBV segments, including TRBV5-6, TRBV5-1 and TRBV20-1.

Researchers reported that TCR beta cDNA libraries carried unique molecular identifiers. Using its own MiXCR run on the PCR reads, TCRdb lists one record per CDR3 protein. The table records 450,000 to 700,000 distinct CDR3 sequences, roughly 46% of them present only once. No antigen is known for these receptors. Material: blood. These receptors were collected from a girl aged 10 to 17 with multiple sclerosis.

The rearrangement uses TRBV29-1 and TRBJ1-2; D may be TRBD1 (5 bases). The CDR3 covers 11 residues. In germline, CDR1 is SQVTM, CDR2 ANQGSEA. Between the trimmed V and J ends, which lost 7 bases and 8 bases, there was a span of 14 bases. The CDR3 sequence is CSDGTSGGYTF. The CDR3 DNA sequence: TGCAGCGACGGGACCTCCGGCGGCTACACCTTC. Full variable domain (outside the CDR3, taken from reference TRBV29-1 and TRBJ1-2): SAVISQKPSRDICQRGTSLTIQCQVDSQVTMMFWYRQQPGQSLTLIATANQGSEATYESGFVIDKFPISRPNLTFSTLTVSNMSPEDSSIYLCSDGTSGGYTFGSGTRLTVV.

This clonotype was counted only a few times. V and J are TRBV12-3 or TRBV12-4 and TRBJ1-5; possible D gene TRBD1, 5 bases. Trimming left V 6 bases short and J 2 bases short, with 17 bases between. This CDR3 contains 16 residues. CDR3 amino acids: CASRGDLGRGNQPQHF. As DNA, the CDR3 is TGTGCCAGCAGGGGGGATTTAGGGAGAGGCAATCAGCCCCAGCATTTT.

This clonotype was observed a few times. V gene TRBV6-5 combines with J gene TRBJ2-5; D possibly uses TRBD1 or TRBD2 (5 bases each). CDR3 length: 13 residues. Trimming cost V 2 bases and J 5 bases, with 9 bases left between them. Germline lookup yields CDR1 MNHEY and CDR2 SVGAGI. The CDR3, as DNA: TGTGCCAGCAGTTACAGGGACCGTGAGACCCAGTACTTC. Translation: CASSYRDRETQYF.

The chain couples TRBV10-3 to TRBJ1-5, with D tentatively TRBD1 (5 bases). The CDR3 is 15 amino acids. Trimming removed 4 bases from V and 2 bases from J, with 12 bases in between. Germline-derived CDR1 and CDR2 are ENHRY and SYGVKD. Written as DNA, the CDR3 is TGTGCCATCAGTGGCGGGGTAGGGGGCAATCAGCCCCAGCATTTT. Translation: CAISGGVGGNQPQHF.

The chain carries TRBV12-3 or TRBV12-4 and TRBJ1-4; no firm D call. There are 13 residues in the CDR3. V lost 3 bases to trimming and J lost 4 bases, with 6 bases between them. The CDR3 loop reads CASSLGFNEKLFF. Here the CDR3 DNA reads TGTGCCAGCAGTTTGGGTTTTAATGAAAAACTGTTTTTT.

This clonotype came up a few times. The CDR3: CASRPTRGPYYEQYF. CDR3 bases: TGTGCCAGCAGACCAACAAGAGGGCCCTACTACGAGCAGTACTTC. The chain couples TRBV2 to TRBJ2-7; maybe TRBD2 (5 bases). CDR3 size: 15 residues. The V gene lost 6 bases and the J gene lost 3 bases, with 18 bases spanning the gap. Germline CDR1 and CDR2: SNHLY and FYNNEI.

This clonotype was observed a few times. The chain recombines TRBV20-1 with TRBJ2-7; 7 nucleotides agree with TRBD1. Matching the DNA end better, TRBJ2-5 makes the J call doubtful. The CDR3 sequence is 13 residues long. Germline V CDR1 and CDR2: DFQATT, SNEGSKA (reference sequence). This CDR3 is CSASTGAGETQYF. The CDR3 region has the DNA TGCAGTGCTAGTACAGGGGCTGGAGAGACCCAGTACTTC.

The genes are TRBV12-3 or TRBV12-4 and TRBJ2-5; 8 nucleotides match TRBD1. The DNA end favors TRBJ2-7, so the J call may be wrong. The CDR3 totals 14 residues. CDR3 region: CASSLVDRVYEQYF. For the CDR3, the DNA is TGTGCCAGCAGTCTCGTGGACAGGGTTTACGAGCAGTACTTC.

This chain connects TRBV7-9 to TRBJ2-5, with D maybe TRBD2 (6 bases). V lost 3 bases and J lost 2, with 16 bases in between. Per the germline V gene, CDR1 is SEHNR and CDR2 is FQNEAQ (reference sequence). This CDR3 comprises 16 residues. CDR3 sequence reads: CASSFTPGLQQETQYF. The DNA for the CDR3 is TGTGCCAGCAGCTTCACACCGGGACTCCAACAAGAGACCCAGTACTTC.

This chain joins TRBV5-1 and TRBJ2-1; 7 bases match TRBD2. Germline V lookup: CDR1 SGHRS, CDR2 YFSETQ. V shed 0 bases and J 5 bases; nucleotides not matched to a gene: 8. CDR3 length: 16 residues. The CDR3 protein is CASSLGTSGNHNEQFF. DNA of the CDR3: TGCGCCAGCAGCTTGGGGACCAGCGGGAATCACAATGAGCAGTTCTTC.

Comments on this clonotype: The junction and the germline gene differ at one end; a read error may be behind it. This chain links TRBV10-3 with TRBJ2-5; TRBD2 matches at 8 bases. Germline V gene sequence: CDR1 ENHRY, CDR2 SYGVKD. This CDR3 spans 15 amino acids. The CDR3 nucleotides are TGTGCCATCAGTGATGTGGCGGGGGGAGGAGAGATCCAGTACTTC. Translation gives CAISDVAGGGEIQYF.

The chain links TRBV12-3 or TRBV12-4 to TRBJ2-1; weak D call: TRBD2 (5 bases). V lost 3 bases and J lost 8, with 17 bases in between. The CDR3 has 15 residues. The CDR3 DNA reads TGTGCCAGCAGTTTTCTCACTAGTTCTCTCTATGAGCAGTTCTTC. Amino acid sequence: CASSFLTSSLYEQFF.

This chain connects TRBV19 to TRBJ2-7; no reliable D call. CDR1 LNHDA and CDR2 SQIVND come from the germline V gene (reference sequence). Trimming took 10 bases from V and 2 from J, leaving 15 bases between them. CDR3 length equals 13 residues. The CDR3 bases are TGTGCCACCTCCGAGGCCGGAACCTACGAGCAGTACTTC. As protein: CATSEAGTYEQYF.

The J gene is TRBJ1-6, the V gene TRBV7-9, with D possibly matching TRBD1 (6 bases). CDR3 length: 15 amino acids. CDR1 is SEHNR, CDR2 FQNEAQ, per germline (reference sequence). V was pared by 7 bases and J by 6 bases, with 16 bases between. The CDR3 loop reads CASTEDGGLNSPLHF. CDR3 nucleotides: TGTGCCAGCACCGAGGACGGGGGCCTTAATTCACCCCTCCACTTT.